This record looks at one T cell receptor (beta chain) sequence and its context. CDR1 is SGHDT, CDR2 YYEEEE, per germline. V was trimmed by 0 bases and J by 3 bases, leaving 12 bases between them. This CDR3 has 15 residues. This sample stems from a study of blood T cells in healthy people across ages. Sample-barcoded 5' priming and a J-beta primer mix drove a second PCR of roughly 6 to 12 cycles. Per sample, CDR3-containing paired-end reads numbered at least 2.5 million. TCRdb re-called the 5' RACE reads through MiXCR, storing one row per CDR3 protein. The repertoire has around 2 million distinct CDR3 sequences, about 39% of them found once; the top ten carry 20% to 25%.

The chain joins TRBV5-6 to TRBJ1-2; D gene uncertain. The sequence was collected from a human donor in good health. The material sequenced was blood. The chain's CDR3 is CASSLDAIGHYGYTF. In DNA form, the CDR3 reads TGTGCCAGCAGCTTGGACGCCATAGGACACTATGGCTACACCTTC.